Below are 9 T cell receptor beta chains sequenced from a single sample in a study of early T cells in non-severe SARS-CoV-2 infection. MiXCR, run by TCRdb on the 5' RACE reads, gives a single entry per CDR3 protein. The sample gives more than 65,000 distinct CDR3 sequences, 12% of which show up once; around 4.3% is in the top ten. Sequencing was done on a sample of whole blood. The source is an adult who was a healthcare worker with PCR-confirmed SARS-CoV-2 infection or an uninfected control (not recorded which).

The rearrangement joins TRBV3-1 to TRBJ1-1; 7 nucleotides align to TRBD1. The length of the CDR3 is 14 residues. After removal of 6 bases from V and 5 bases from J, the junction contained 9 bases not matched to a gene. From germline, CDR1 is LGHDT and CDR2 YNNKEL (reference sequence). CDR3 sequence reads: CASRPRGRRTEAFF. In DNA form, the CDR3 reads TGTGCCAGCAGGCCTAGGGGGCGTCGGACTGAAGCTTTCTTT.

This clonotype occurred many times. V gene TRBV19 combines with J gene TRBJ1-6; 8 bases map to TRBD1. Germline trimming cut 5 bases from V and 3 bases from J; bases unmatched to any gene: 6. The CDR3 is made up of 16 amino acids. CDR1 and CDR2 (germline): LNHDA, SQIVND (reference sequence). The CDR3 sequence is CASSPPDRDYNSPLHF. Here the CDR3 DNA reads TGTGCCAGTAGTCCGCCGGACAGGGACTATAATTCACCCCTCCACTTT.

This clonotype occurred many times. The V call is TRBV28, the J call TRBJ1-1; D gene uncertain. Trimming took off 5 bases at V and 4 bases at J, with 11 bases between the two ends. CDR3 size: 13 residues. Germline V gene lookup returns CDR1 MDHEN and CDR2 SYDVKM. The CDR3 sequence is CASSRDRVTEAFF. CDR3 DNA sequence: TGTGCCAGCAGTCGTGATCGGGTCACTGAAGCTTTCTTT.

This clonotype came up many times. This chain links TRBV6-2 or TRBV6-3 with TRBJ1-5; no reliable D call. The CDR3 runs 15 residues. Trimming pared 6 bases from V and 1 base from J, leaving 13 bases between. Germline CDR1 reads MNHEY; CDR2 reads SVGEGT. CDR3 sequence reads: CASRAGLESNQPQHF. The CDR3 DNA sequence: TGTGCCAGCAGAGCCGGGCTTGAGAGCAATCAGCCCCAGCATTTT.

The chain combines TRBV29-1 with TRBJ2-3, with no clear D. V gave up 0 bases and J gave up 5 bases, with 6 bases separating them. The CDR3 runs to 12 residues. Germline CDR1 reads SQVTM; CDR2 reads ANQGSEA. CDR3 protein: CSVEDAVDTQYF. The CDR3 coding sequence is TGCAGCGTTGAAGATGCAGTAGATACGCAGTATTTT.

This clonotype was counted many times. The chain couples TRBV7-3 to TRBJ2-1; D uncertain. Trimming took off 1 base at V and 4 bases at J, with 5 bases between the two ends. Per the germline V gene, CDR1 is SGHTA and CDR2 is FQGTGA. The CDR3 spans 13 residues. DNA for the CDR3: TGTGCCAGCAGCTTAAACAATTACAATGAGCAGTTCTTC. Translated: CASSLNNYNEQFF.

This clonotype was seen a few times. This rearrangement joins TRBV6-6 to TRBJ2-7; 7 nucleotides match TRBD2. Germline V gives CDR1 MNHNY, CDR2 SVGAGI (reference sequence). The junction had 6 bases not matched to a gene; V was cut back by 3 bases and J by 4 bases. The CDR3 totals 14 residues. In nucleotides, the CDR3 is TGTGCCAGCAGTTATCCTAGCGGAAGGTACGAGCAGTACTTC. This codes for CASSYPSGRYEQYF.

The rearrangement joins TRBV3-1 to TRBJ2-6; TRBD1 matches at 9 bases. V was clipped by 4 bases and J by 4 bases; unmatched bases: 8. CDR3 size: 17 residues. CDR1 is LGHDT, CDR2 YNNKEL, per germline (reference sequence). CDR3 sequence (DNA): TGTGCCAGCAGCCCAACCGGGACAGGGTACGGGGCCAACGTCCTGACTTTC. It encodes CASSPTGTGYGANVLTF.

This clonotype was found many times. The chain joins TRBV5-1 to TRBJ2-1; 10 bases map to TRBD2. Germline assignment: CDR1 SGHRS and CDR2 YFSETQ. J was trimmed by 0 bases and V by 3 bases; bases with no gene match: 9. The CDR3 spans 18 residues. This CDR3 reads CASSSRLAGASSYNEQFF. The CDR3 DNA is TGCGCCAGCAGCTCACGACTAGCGGGCGCGAGCTCCTACAATGAGCAGTTCTTC.